This TCR beta chain was recovered during a study of cytomegalovirus exposure and HLA in healthy donors listed by TCRdb under 2017. With respect to the entire study: An earlier analysis of some 500 of the donors reported 276 Gb of sequence data and some 100 million unique TCR beta sequences from some 180 million T cells. An early release covering roughly 580 HLA-typed donors comprised approximately 300 gigabases of sequencing data and around 85 million unique TCR sequences. Of the approximately 400 genotyped donors, 75% to 85% were placed in the genetic ancestry cluster associated with self-reported Caucasian donors. The study aimed to test whether cataloging public T cell receptors could reveal signatures of past pathogen exposure. The T cell repertoires of several hundred subjects were profiled by immunosequencing and related to cytomegalovirus serostatus. Along with the roughly 710-subject first cohort, a separate validation cohort of over 90 different subjects was used. To predict cytomegalovirus infection status, the study combined high-throughput TCR immunosequencing, statistical association of individual TCRs with disease status, and machine learning. A later analysis re-analyzed previously published TCR beta repertoires from roughly 600 donors and added high-resolution HLA genotyping to study TCR occurrence patterns. The later analysis used no new phenotypic data to find candidate immune exposures, relying instead on TCR beta sequences and their occurrence across donors. An earlier analysis of around 580 of the donors used high-throughput TCR beta sequencing to judge whether each TCR beta V gene segment behaved as functional or pseudogenic. Alongside the repertoire data, information on donor age, sex, ethnicity and CMV serostatus was compiled. A later genetic analysis took genome-wide SNP genotypes for about 55% of the roughly 700 donors and used that subset as a discovery cohort. All discovery cohort repertoires had been generated using a single sequencing platform. Both class I and class II loci were covered by HLA typing, at four-digit resolution. The number of typed donors differed by locus: about 620-630 for A, B, C, DRB1 and DQB1; roughly 510 for DQA1; fewer than 610 for DPA1; and some 450 for DPB1. About five DR-DQ haplotypes were treated as single units for association and clustering because of strong linkage in the cohort. Among roughly 370 genotyped donors of the cohort, an average of around 240,000 unique TCR beta nucleotide sequences were sequenced per donor, roughly a sixth of them non-productive. Beyond this particular receptor, the publication reports: CMV serostatus was the only immune exposure information available for the cohort. Several of the top co-occurrence clusters appeared to be linked to parvovirus B19, influenza, CMV and Epstein-Barr virus, according to a later analysis. This cohort had only TCR beta chains sequenced, and the lack of alpha or paired-chain data limited which features could be detected. A cluster of highly shared sequence variants was judged likely to be a technical artifact of the sequencing pipeline. In an earlier analysis of fewer than 750 of the donors, most TCR beta V segments were observed in productive rearrangements about 87% or about 30% of the time, broadly matching IMGT annotations. V-gene and J-gene trimming of TCR beta chains was associated with a missense DCLRE1C variant in a later genetic analysis, and the association was replicated in an independent cohort. Because HLA typing was unavailable for some donors at each locus, only the typed subset was used in association tests. In a later analysis, the rate of TCR association differed among HLA loci, with DRB1 alleles having the most associated TCRs and HLA-C alleles having the fewest. Roughly uniform sequencing depth across donors was assumed in presence/absence analyses, although this assumption may not hold. Because counts were too low, some 16 rarely observed V segments, including chromosome 9 orphons, were excluded from the earlier analysis of 500 to 700 of the donors. The study gave a list of over 150 TCR beta chains associated with cytomegalovirus. The authors suggested that the approach could potentially be generalized to other disease states and immunological phenotypes. In a later analysis, HLA-associated TCR beta chains showed more clonal expansion and lower generation probabilities than non-associated chains that were equally common. According to a later genetic analysis, donors in an Asian-associated ancestry cluster had fewer N-insertions in productive TCRs than the approximately 650-donor mean. Specific HLA alleles were associated with over 15,000 TCR beta sequences at a false discovery rate of 0.05 in a later analysis. When HLA alleles, especially DR and DQ, strongly co-occurred, attributing TCR associations to individual alleles was difficult. In vitro tests confirmed that a few of the cytomegalovirus-associated TCR beta chains recognize cytomegalovirus antigens. A further reported finding was that TCR beta sequences accurately predicted the HLA-A and HLA-B alleles for most subjects in the first cohort. Across donors, most TCR sequences were observed very rarely, whereas some public TCRs were present in many individuals. Cytomegalovirus status was reported to be diagnosed by the classifier with high specificity and sensitivity in both the original and validation cohorts. Some IMGT-functional V segments, including TRBV6-2 and TRBV6-3, could not be distinguished by the 87-base-pair reads and were therefore excluded. Correlated functional status among segregating V segments might be attributable to linkage disequilibrium, but an unknown experimental factor could not be ruled out. A later analysis found that most CMV-associated TCR beta chains appeared HLA-restricted, with HLA associations seemingly driven largely by CMV exposure.

Library method: the immunoSEQ multiplex PCR assay. For the multiplex PCR, a mixture combining 60 forward primers for TCR Vbeta segments and 13 reverse primers for TCR Jbeta segments was used. The CDR3 region of rearranged TCR beta genes was amplified from genomic DNA with a multiplex PCR assay. Amplified TCR beta libraries were sequenced as 87-base-pair reads on the Illumina HiSeq System. Per the original workflow: A later analysis tallied around 87 million unique TCR beta chains across the 650 to 750 repertoires, and approximately 12 million of those chains were shared by two or more donors. A nearest-neighbor algorithm error-corrected the raw reads and collapsed the reads into unique sequences, merging closely related sequences to remove PCR and sequencing errors. Alignment of CDR3 sequences to IMGT reference sequences was used to assign V, D and J gene segments. For a sequence to be retained, a match of at least six nucleotides to both a V gene segment and a J gene segment was required. Rearrangements were classified as productive when the CDR3 lacked stop codons and remained in frame with V and J, and all other rearrangements were classified as non-productive. Following IMGT convention, CDR3 was defined as the stretch from the second conserved V-encoded cysteine up to the conserved J-encoded phenylalanine. The earlier analysis of some 580 of the donors excluded any sequence lacking an unambiguous match to a single V gene segment. An earlier analysis of approximately 590 of the donors classified V segments as functional when productive rearrangements were above 56.7% and as segregating when the standard deviation between donors was above 5%. To diagnose cytomegalovirus status from the catalog of TCR beta chain sequences, a statistical classification framework was built. A later analysis assigned V and J genes by comparing TCR nucleotide sequences with IMGT/GENE-DB human TR gene sequences. A later analysis assigned CDR3 sequences and most-parsimonious VDJ recombination scenarios with the TCRdist pipeline. A later analysis defined each TCR beta chain by its CDR3 amino acid sequence plus V-gene family, and excluded reads lacking a unique V-gene family. As a way to deal with suspected cross-contamination and a sequencing artifact, a later analysis dropped approximately 590 nucleotide sequences that were highly shared and had low generation probability. In a later analysis, a clonal expansion index for each public chain was calculated from normalized within-repertoire ranks of inferred template counts. In a later analysis, generation probabilities were computed using a VDJ recombination model fitted to out-of-frame rearrangements, and the results were checked against IGoR. In a later analysis, TCR-TCR, TCR-HLA and TCR-CMV co-occurrence was scored with hypergeometric tests, and a repertoire-size bias correction was applied to TCR pairs. To estimate false discovery rates, a later analysis permuted the HLA or CMV assignments 20 times. In a later analysis, co-occurring TCRs were grouped using DBSCAN, and TCRdist sequence similarity was added for clustering within HLA-allele-positive subsets. Co-occurrence clustering excluded repertoires with fewer than 30,000 or more than 120,000 public chains, plus five with anomalous nucleotide sharing. In its TCRdb copy, this immuneACCESS table keeps in-frame sequences only and misses some clones. Where compared with another copy, unresolved V genes explain less than half of these, and the others have no known cause. V, J and clone size were drawn from that table, and D and trimming were deduced from the DNA. The sample includes 120,000 to 150,000 clones, with around 79% observed a single time. Around 2.9% of the sample goes to the ten largest clones.

With respect to this clone: Its recognized antigen is unknown. No clone much larger than this one lies a single base away; base qualities are absent.

The germline V gene (reference sequence) provides CDR1 LNHNV and CDR2 YYDKDF. Counted from cysteine to phenylalanine, this CDR3 has 14 amino acids. Only the CDR3 part of the read is kept: 42 bases, read in frame from the first base. The V and J ends are trimmed by 1 base and 5 bases, leaving 12 bases between them. The cohort consisted of 600 or so healthy bone marrow donors. Cohort members were all nominally healthy when sampled, although unrecorded immune exposures were likely present. The donor tested CMV seropositive, placing the donor among the 250 to 350 seropositive members of the cohort. A peripheral blood sample was collected from each donor, and TCR beta sequencing was performed on peripheral blood mononuclear cells. The Qiagen DNeasy Blood Extraction Kit was used to extract genomic DNA from the blood cell samples.

The receptor's source is a man between 35 and 55 years old in good health and CMV-seropositive. The sequencing sample was made of PBMCs. The chain links TRBV15 with TRBJ2-7; matching of 6 bases hints at TRBD1 as the D gene. This receptor carries the CDR3 CATSRARGVNEQYF. The bases are TGTGCCACCAGCAGAGCCAGGGGAGTCAACGAGCAGTACTTC.